A single sample is the source of the 21 T cell receptor beta chains below, sequenced in a study of blood T cell repertoires in COVID-19. Clones were read by immunoSEQ multiplex PCR, and TCRdb kept only the in-frame ones, dropping some. The table records 310,000 or so clones, about 83% of them present only once. The sequencing input was PBMCs or T cells enriched from blood (not recorded which). Receptors originate from a woman aged 40 to 55 who had recovered from COVID-19.

This sequence joins TRBV5-1 and TRBJ2-3; D is possibly TRBD1 (5 bases). The CDR3 is 12 amino acids. Trimming took 2 bases from V and 4 from J, leaving 5 bases between them. CDR1 SGHRS and CDR2 YFSETQ come from the germline V gene. The DNA for the CDR3 is TGCGCCAGCAGCTTAGGGGCAGATACGCAGTATTTT. It yields the protein CASSLGADTQYF.

The genes are TRBV19 and TRBJ2-6; 7 bases map to TRBD2. Losses at the gene ends were 4 bases for V and 2 bases for J; bases not matched to a gene: 14. Germline values: CDR1 LNHDA, CDR2 SQIVND (reference sequence). This CDR3 is 19 amino acids long. CDR3 in DNA: TGTGCCAGTAGTACCCTGGGGGGAGCGGGACCCCCTGGGGCCAACGTCCTGACTTTC. Its translation: CASSTLGGAGPPGANVLTF.

The rearrangement uses TRBV11-2 and TRBJ2-1; the match to TRBD1 covers 9 bases. This CDR3 is built from 16 residues. Germline CDR1 is SGHAT and CDR2 is FQNNGV. J gave up 6 bases and V 2 bases, and 8 bases lay outside the gene matches. The CDR3 DNA follows: TGTGCCAGCAGCTTACCCCCGGGACAGGGCTCCAATGAGCAGTTCTTC. Protein sequence: CASSLPPGQGSNEQFF. Using reference TRBV11-2 and TRBJ2-1 for the parts outside the CDR3, the full variable domain is EAGVAQSPRYKIIEKRQSVAFWCNPISGHATLYWYQQILGQGPKLLIQFQNNGVVDDSQLPKDRFSAERLKGVDSTLKIQPAKLEDSAVYLCASSLPPGQGSNEQFFGPGTRLTVL.

The chain links TRBV2 to TRBJ1-5, with D unclear. Trimming stripped 7 bases from V and 6 bases from J, with 13 bases between. Looked up from germline, CDR1 is SNHLY and CDR2 is FYNNEI. The CDR3 is 13 amino acids. The CDR3 protein is CASKAWASQPQHF. Written as DNA, the CDR3 is TGTGCCAGCAAGGCCTGGGCGTCTCAGCCCCAGCATTTT.

The chain uses TRBV28 and TRBJ2-7, with D possibly being TRBD2 (6 bases). V shed 2 bases and J shed 2 bases, with 16 bases lying between them. Germline V lookup: CDR1 MDHEN, CDR2 SYDVKM. The CDR3 covers 16 residues. The CDR3: CASSLGPYGSAYEQYF. The CDR3 DNA sequence: TGTGCCAGCAGTTTAGGGCCGTACGGGAGTGCCTACGAGCAGTACTTC.

The V call is TRBV28, the J call TRBJ1-2; TRBD1 is a possible D gene (6 bases). This CDR3 comprises 13 residues. V gave up 7 bases and J gave up 4 bases, with 13 bases separating them. Germline CDR1 and CDR2: MDHEN and SYDVKM. In DNA form, the CDR3 reads TGTGCCAGCAACCAGGACAGTTTCTATGGCTACACCTTC. Translating gives CASNQDSFYGYTF.

The rearrangement joins TRBV9 to TRBJ2-7, with D possibly matching TRBD1 (6 bases). The CDR3 consists of 13 residues. V was pared by 2 bases and J by 5 bases, with 11 bases between. Per germline, CDR1 SGDLS and CDR2 YYNGEE. The CDR3 coding sequence is TGTGCCAGCAGCGTTGGACAGAAGGACGAGCAGTACTTC. Amino acids: CASSVGQKDEQYF.

The chain carries TRBV7-8 and TRBJ2-1, with 11 bases matching TRBD2. In germline, CDR1 is SGHVS, CDR2 FQNEAQ. This CDR3 spans 17 amino acids. V lost 1 base to trimming and J lost 5 bases; unmatched junction nucleotides: 7. The CDR3 coding sequence is TGTGCCAGCAGCTTAGTGGCAACTAGCGGGAGAGACAATGAGCAGTTCTTC. Protein sequence: CASSLVATSGRDNEQFF. The full variable domain, rest sourced from reference TRBV7-8 and TRBJ2-1, is GAGVSQSPRYKVAKRGQDVALRCDPISGHVSLFWYQQALGQGPEFLTYFQNEAQLDKSGLPSDRFFAERPEGSVSTLKIQRTQQEDSAVYLCASSLVATSGRDNEQFFGPGTRLTVL.

The V call is TRBV30, the J call TRBJ1-3, with D perhaps TRBD1 (5 bases). Germline CDR1 reads GTSNPN; CDR2 reads SVGIG (reference sequence). V was pared by 2 bases and J by 0 bases, with 8 bases between. The CDR3 extends over 14 amino acids. The CDR3 protein is CAWSMDTSGNTIYF. CDR3 nucleotides: TGTGCCTGGAGTATGGACACCTCTGGAAACACCATATATTTT.

The J gene is TRBJ2-1, the V gene TRBV29-1, with 8 positions matching TRBD1. The CDR3 contains 11 residues. J gave up 6 bases and V 7 bases, and 2 bases lay outside the gene matches. From germline, CDR1 is SQVTM and CDR2 ANQGSEA. CDR3: CSADRGNEQFF. CDR3 nucleotides: TGCAGCGCCGACAGGGGCAATGAGCAGTTCTTC.

This clone was counted once. The J gene is TRBJ2-1, the V gene TRBV20-1, with a tentative D call TRBD1 (7 bases). This CDR3 spans 17 amino acids. Germline V gene lookup returns CDR1 DFQATT and CDR2 SNEGSKA (reference sequence). The V end was cut by 3 bases, the J end by 2 bases, with 20 bases between. CDR3 nucleotide sequence: TGCAGTGCTAGTCGAAGGGGGCGGAGGGGGGCCTACAATGAGCAGTTCTTC. Residues: CSASRRGRRGAYNEQFF.

The chain carries TRBV2 and TRBJ1-1; 9 positions match TRBD1. The CDR3 is 15 residues long. Germline assignment: CDR1 SNHLY and CDR2 FYNNEI. V dropped 9 bases and J dropped 4; count of bases not matched to a gene: 12. CDR3 DNA sequence: TGTGCCAGAAACAGGGGGCAGTCTGCGATCACTGAAGCTTTCTTT. This gives the protein CARNRGQSAITEAFF.

This chain connects TRBV7-9 to TRBJ2-1, with 7 bases lining up with TRBD2. Germline values: CDR1 SEHNR, CDR2 FQNEAQ (reference sequence). CDR3 length: 15 residues. V lost 1 base to trimming and J lost 8 bases; unmatched junction nucleotides: 8. CDR3 residues: CASSLGAGTADEQFF. The CDR3 coding sequence is TGTGCCAGCAGCTTAGGAGCGGGGACGGCGGATGAGCAGTTCTTC. The variable domain in full, completed from reference TRBV7-9 and TRBJ2-1, reads DTGVSQNPRHKITKRGQNVTFRCDPISEHNRLYWYRQTLGQGPEFLTYFQNEAQLEKSRLLSDRFSAERPKGSFSTLEIQRTEQGDSAMYLCASSLGAGTADEQFFGPGTRLTVL.

J is TRBJ1-2 and V is TRBV15; D may be TRBD1 (6 bases). V dropped 3 bases and J dropped 2 bases, with 7 bases sitting between them. Germline values: CDR1 LNHNV, CDR2 YYDKDF (reference sequence). The CDR3 consists of 13 residues. In DNA, the CDR3 is TGTGCCACCAGCAGCCAGGGGAACTATGGCTACACCTTC. It yields the protein CATSSQGNYGYTF.

V is TRBV28 and J is TRBJ1-1; the match to TRBD1 covers 12 bases. The J segment lost 4 bases and the V segment lost 11 bases, leaving 5 bases of the junction unmatched. This CDR3 has 13 residues. Germline V gene data show CDR1 as MDHEN and CDR2 as SYDVKM. This CDR3 reads CAGAGQGATEAFF. DNA of the CDR3: TGTGCCGGCGCGGGACAGGGGGCCACTGAAGCTTTCTTT.

This chain uses TRBV4-1 with TRBJ1-1; 7 nucleotides align to TRBD1. CDR1 is MGHRA and CDR2 is YSYEKL in the germline V gene. CDR3 length: 15 residues. V lost 0 bases, J lost 8 bases, and 9 bases stayed unmatched. DNA for the CDR3: TGCGCCAGCAGCCAAGAGAGACAGGGAATTAAGGAAGCTTTCTTT. Residues: CASSQERQGIKEAFF.

V usage is TRBV4-3 and J usage is TRBJ2-1; 12 bases match TRBD2. V lost 4 bases, J lost 3 bases, and 7 bases stayed unmatched. CDR1 is LGHNA and CDR2 is YSLEER in the germline V gene. The CDR3 is 17 residues long. This chain's CDR3 is CASSRKTSGGDYNEQFF. The CDR3 nucleotides are TGCGCCAGCAGCCGCAAGACTAGCGGGGGTGACTACAATGAGCAGTTCTTC.

The gene calls are TRBV5-6 and TRBJ1-1; D is perhaps TRBD1 (6 bases). CDR1 is SGHDT and CDR2 is YYEEEE in the germline V gene. The CDR3 runs 13 residues. Trimming took 2 bases from V and 5 from J, leaving 10 bases between them. Written as DNA, the CDR3 is TGTGCCAGCAGCTTCTGGGGGCGGACTGAAGCTTTCTTT. Protein sequence: CASSFWGRTEAFF.

This chain links TRBV6-2 or TRBV6-3 with TRBJ1-1; TRBD1 agrees at 9 bases. The germline V gene has CDR1 MNHEY and CDR2 SVGEGT. J gave up 5 bases and V 5 bases, and 3 bases lay outside the gene matches. The CDR3 is made up of 13 amino acids. The CDR3: CASSGTGRTEAFF. In DNA, the CDR3 is TGTGCCAGCAGTGGGACAGGGAGGACTGAAGCTTTCTTT.

This chain links TRBV5-1 with TRBJ1-2; 9 nucleotides line up with TRBD1. Germline lookup yields CDR1 SGHRS and CDR2 YFSETQ. The V gene end was trimmed by 2 bases and the J gene end by 7 bases; junction bases not matched to a gene: 9. The CDR3 length is 15 residues. The CDR3 DNA sequence: TGCGCCAGCAGCTTCCCGGGACAGGGAGTAATTGGCTACACCTTC. Amino acid sequence: CASSFPGQGVIGYTF.

This chain uses TRBV7-2 with TRBJ2-2, with 9 bases aligning to TRBD2. This CDR3 is 17 amino acids long. Germline loops: CDR1 SGHTA, CDR2 FQGNSA. The junction had 12 bases not matched to a gene; V was cut back by 5 bases and J by 5 bases. The CDR3 sequence is CASSPTSGRRNTGELFF. The CDR3 nucleotides are TGTGCCAGCAGCCCGACTAGCGGAAGGAGGAATACCGGGGAGCTGTTTTTT.